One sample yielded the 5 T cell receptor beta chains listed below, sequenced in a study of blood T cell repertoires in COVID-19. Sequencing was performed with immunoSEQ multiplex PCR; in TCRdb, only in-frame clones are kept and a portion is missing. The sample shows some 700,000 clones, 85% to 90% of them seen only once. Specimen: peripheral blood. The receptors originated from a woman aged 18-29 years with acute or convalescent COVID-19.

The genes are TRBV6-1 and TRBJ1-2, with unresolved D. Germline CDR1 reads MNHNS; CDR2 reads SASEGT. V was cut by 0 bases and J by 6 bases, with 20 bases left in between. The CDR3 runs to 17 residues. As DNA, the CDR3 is TGTGCCAGCAGTGAAGCGGGGAGGTGGGCCTCGGCAGATGGCTACACCTTC. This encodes CASSEAGRWASADGYTF.

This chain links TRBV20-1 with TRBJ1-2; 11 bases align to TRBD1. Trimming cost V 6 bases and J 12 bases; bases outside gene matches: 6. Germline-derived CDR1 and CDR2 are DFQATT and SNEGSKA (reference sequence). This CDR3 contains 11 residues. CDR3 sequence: CSARTGGRDTF. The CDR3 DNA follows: TGCAGTGCGAGGACAGGGGGCAGGGACACCTTC.

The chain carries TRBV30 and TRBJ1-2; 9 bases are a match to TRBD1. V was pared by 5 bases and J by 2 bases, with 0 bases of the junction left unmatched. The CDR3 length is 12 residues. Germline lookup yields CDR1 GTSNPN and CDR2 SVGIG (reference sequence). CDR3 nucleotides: TGTGCCTGGGACAGGGGGAACTATGGCTACACCTTC. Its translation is CAWDRGNYGYTF.

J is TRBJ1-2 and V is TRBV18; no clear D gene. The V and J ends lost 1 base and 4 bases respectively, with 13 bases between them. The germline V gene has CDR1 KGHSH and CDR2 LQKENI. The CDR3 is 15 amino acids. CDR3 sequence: CASSPRVSVLYGYTF. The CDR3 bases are TGTGCCAGCTCACCACGAGTATCGGTTCTCTATGGCTACACCTTC.

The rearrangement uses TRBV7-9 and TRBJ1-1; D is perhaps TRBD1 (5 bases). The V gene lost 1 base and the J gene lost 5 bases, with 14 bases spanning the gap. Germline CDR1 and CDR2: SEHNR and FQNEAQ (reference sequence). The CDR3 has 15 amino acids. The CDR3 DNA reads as TGTGCCAGCAGCTTAGGGGGCGGAGGGAAGACTGAAGCTTTCTTT. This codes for CASSLGGGGKTEAFF.